Shown below are 5 T cell receptor beta chains from a single sample sequenced in a study of blood T cell repertoires in COVID-19. Clones were sequenced by immunoSEQ multiplex PCR, and TCRdb holds only the in-frame ones, with some missing. The sample yields about 82,000 clones, just under 80% seen once. The specimen was peripheral blood. All receptors derive from a man aged 60 to 69 with COVID-19, enrolled during active disease.

The rearrangement links TRBV12-3 or TRBV12-4 to TRBJ2-7; a weak D match, TRBD2 (5 bases). Trimming removed 3 bases at V and 6 bases at J, with 9 bases between. The CDR3 extends over 12 amino acids. The CDR3 DNA is TGTGCCAGCAGTTTCCGGGATGGCGAGCAGTACTTC. Its protein product is CASSFRDGEQYF.

The J gene is TRBJ2-3, the V gene TRBV11-2, with 8 bases lining up with TRBD1. V dropped 3 bases and J dropped 1; count of bases not matched to a gene: 9. The V gene's germline CDR1 is SGHAT and CDR2 FQNNGV. The CDR3 spans 17 residues. The CDR3 bases are TGTGCCAGCAGCTTTACTACAGGGGGGCTTGGCACAGATACGCAGTATTTT. Translated: CASSFTTGGLGTDTQYF.

The chain carries TRBV5-4 and TRBJ2-1, with 9 nucleotides matching TRBD1. Trimming at V came to 1 base and at J to 4 bases, leaving 6 bases not matched to a gene. There are 16 residues in the CDR3. The V gene's germline CDR1 is SGHNT and CDR2 YYREEE (reference sequence). CDR3 amino acids: CASSLSRGTGYNEQFF. The CDR3 region has the DNA TGTGCCAGCAGCTTGTCTAGGGGGACAGGGTACAATGAGCAGTTCTTC.

This chain joins TRBV5-1 and TRBJ1-4; no clear D gene. CDR1 and CDR2 (germline): SGHRS, YFSETQ. V shed 2 bases and J shed 11 bases, with 7 bases lying between them. This CDR3 spans 11 amino acids. The CDR3 nucleotides read TGCGCCAGCAGCTTCCGAGGGAAACTGTTTTTT. This translates into CASSFRGKLFF.

The rearrangement joins TRBV7-3 to TRBJ1-2; 7 positions match TRBD1. The germline V gene encodes CDR1 SGHTA and CDR2 FQGTGA. V was pared by 5 bases and J by 2 bases, with 5 bases of the junction left unmatched. This CDR3 is built from 14 residues. The DNA for the CDR3 is TGTGCCAGCAGCGCTCAACAGGGGAACTATGGCTACACCTTC. Its translation: CASSAQQGNYGYTF.